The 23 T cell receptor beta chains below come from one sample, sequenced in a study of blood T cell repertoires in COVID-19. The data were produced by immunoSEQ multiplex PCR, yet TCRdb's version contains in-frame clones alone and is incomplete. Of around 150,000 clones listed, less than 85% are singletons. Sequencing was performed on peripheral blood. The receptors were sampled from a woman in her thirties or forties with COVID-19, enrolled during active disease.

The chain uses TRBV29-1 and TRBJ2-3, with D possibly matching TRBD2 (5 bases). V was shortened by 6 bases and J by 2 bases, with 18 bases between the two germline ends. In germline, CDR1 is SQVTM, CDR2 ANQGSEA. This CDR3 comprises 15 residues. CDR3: CSVPPRTGITDTQYF. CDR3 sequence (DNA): TGCAGCGTCCCGCCGCGGACGGGGATCACAGATACGCAGTATTTT.

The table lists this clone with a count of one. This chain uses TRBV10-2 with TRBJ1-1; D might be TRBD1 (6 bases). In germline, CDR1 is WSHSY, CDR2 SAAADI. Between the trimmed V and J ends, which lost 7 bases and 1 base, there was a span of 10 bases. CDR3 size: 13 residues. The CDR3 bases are TGCGCCAGCAACCTACAGGGGAACACTGAAGCTTTCTTT. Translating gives CASNLQGNTEAFF.

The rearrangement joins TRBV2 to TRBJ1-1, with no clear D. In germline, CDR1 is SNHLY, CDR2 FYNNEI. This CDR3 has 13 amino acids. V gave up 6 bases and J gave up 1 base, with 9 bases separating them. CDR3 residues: CASRVRSNTEAFF. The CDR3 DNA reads TGTGCCAGCAGGGTTCGGTCGAACACTGAAGCTTTCTTT.

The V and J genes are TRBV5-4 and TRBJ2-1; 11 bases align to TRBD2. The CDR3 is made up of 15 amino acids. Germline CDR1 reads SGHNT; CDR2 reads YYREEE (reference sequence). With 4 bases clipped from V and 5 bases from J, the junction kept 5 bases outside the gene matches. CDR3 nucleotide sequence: TGTGCCAGCAGCGGGGGGGGACTAGCGGACAATGAGCAGTTCTTC. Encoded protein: CASSGGGLADNEQFF.

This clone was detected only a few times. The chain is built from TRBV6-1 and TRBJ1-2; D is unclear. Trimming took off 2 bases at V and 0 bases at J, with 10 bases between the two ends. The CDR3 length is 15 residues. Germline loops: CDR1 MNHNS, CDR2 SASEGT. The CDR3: CASSEIIGANYGYTF. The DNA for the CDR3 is TGTGCCAGCAGTGAAATAATCGGGGCTAACTATGGCTACACCTTC.

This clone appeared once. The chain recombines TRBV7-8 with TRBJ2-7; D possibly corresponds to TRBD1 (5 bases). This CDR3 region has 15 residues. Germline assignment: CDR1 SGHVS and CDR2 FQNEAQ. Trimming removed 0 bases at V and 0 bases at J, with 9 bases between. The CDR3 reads CASSLAAGRSYEQYV. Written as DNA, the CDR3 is TGTGCCAGCAGCTTAGCGGCAGGGCGCTCCTACGAGCAGTACGTC.

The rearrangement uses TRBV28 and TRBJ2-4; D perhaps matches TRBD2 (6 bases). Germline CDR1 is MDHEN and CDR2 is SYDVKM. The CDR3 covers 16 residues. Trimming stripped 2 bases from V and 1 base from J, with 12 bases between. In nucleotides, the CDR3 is TGTGCCAGCAGTTTAATAACCGGAGGGGCCAAAAACATTCAGTACTTC. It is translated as CASSLITGGAKNIQYF.

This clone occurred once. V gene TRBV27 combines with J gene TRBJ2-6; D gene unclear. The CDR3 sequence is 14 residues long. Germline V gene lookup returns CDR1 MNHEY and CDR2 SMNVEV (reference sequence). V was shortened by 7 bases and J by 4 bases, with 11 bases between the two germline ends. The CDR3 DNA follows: TGTGCCAGCACCACATTCTCAGGGGCCAACGTCCTGACTTTC. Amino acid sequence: CASTTFSGANVLTF.

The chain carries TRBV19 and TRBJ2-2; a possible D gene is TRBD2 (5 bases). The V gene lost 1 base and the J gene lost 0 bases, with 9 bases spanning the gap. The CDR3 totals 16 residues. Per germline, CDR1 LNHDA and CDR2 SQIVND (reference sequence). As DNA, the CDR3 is TGTGCCAGTAGTATAGCCCCAGCGGCGAACACCGGGGAGCTGTTTTTT. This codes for CASSIAPAANTGELFF.

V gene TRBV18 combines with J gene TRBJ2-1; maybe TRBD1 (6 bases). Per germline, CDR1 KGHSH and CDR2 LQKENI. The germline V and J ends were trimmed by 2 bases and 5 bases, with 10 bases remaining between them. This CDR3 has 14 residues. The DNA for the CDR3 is TGTGCCAGCTCACCAGCACAGGGTAACAATGAGCAGTTCTTC. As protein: CASSPAQGNNEQFF.

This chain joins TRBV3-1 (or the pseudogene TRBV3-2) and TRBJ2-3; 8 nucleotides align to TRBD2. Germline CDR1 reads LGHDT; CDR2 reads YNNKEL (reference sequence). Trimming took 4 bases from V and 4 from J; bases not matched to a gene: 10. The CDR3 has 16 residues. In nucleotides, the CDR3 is TGTGCCAGCAGCCCCCAGGGACTAGGAGGCGCAGATACGCAGTATTTT. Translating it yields CASSPQGLGGADTQYF.

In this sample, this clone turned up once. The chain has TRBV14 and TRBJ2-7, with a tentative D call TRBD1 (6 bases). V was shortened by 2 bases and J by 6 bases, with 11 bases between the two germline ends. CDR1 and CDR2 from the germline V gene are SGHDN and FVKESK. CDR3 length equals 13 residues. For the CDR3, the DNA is TGTGCCAGCAGCCAACAGGGGATGTCCGAGCAGTACGTC. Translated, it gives CASSQQGMSEQYV.

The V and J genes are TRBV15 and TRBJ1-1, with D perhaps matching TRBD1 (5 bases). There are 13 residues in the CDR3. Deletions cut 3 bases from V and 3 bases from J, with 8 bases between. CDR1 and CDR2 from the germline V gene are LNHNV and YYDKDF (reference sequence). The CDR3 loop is CATSRGGDTEAFF. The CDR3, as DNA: TGTGCCACCAGCAGGGGGGGAGACACTGAAGCTTTCTTT.

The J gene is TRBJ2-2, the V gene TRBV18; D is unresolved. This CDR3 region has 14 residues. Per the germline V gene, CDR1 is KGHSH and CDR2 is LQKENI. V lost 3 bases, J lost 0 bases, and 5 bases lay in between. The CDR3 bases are TGTGCCAGCTCACCCGACACGAACACCGGGGAGCTGTTTTTT. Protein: CASSPDTNTGELFF.

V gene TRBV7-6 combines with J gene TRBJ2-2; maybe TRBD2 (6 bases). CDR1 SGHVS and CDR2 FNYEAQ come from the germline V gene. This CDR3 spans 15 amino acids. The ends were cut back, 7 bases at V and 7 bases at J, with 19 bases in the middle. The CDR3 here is CASTARRGAVGELFF. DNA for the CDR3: TGTGCCAGCACCGCCCGACGCGGGGCAGTCGGGGAGCTGTTTTTT.

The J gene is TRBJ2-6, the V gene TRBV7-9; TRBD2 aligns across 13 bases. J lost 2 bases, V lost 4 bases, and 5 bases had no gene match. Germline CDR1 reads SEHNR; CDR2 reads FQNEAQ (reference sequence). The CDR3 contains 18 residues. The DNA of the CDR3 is TGTGCCAGCAGCTGGACTAGCGGGAGTCAGGCTGGGGCCAACGTCCTGACTTTC. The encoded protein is CASSWTSGSQAGANVLTF.

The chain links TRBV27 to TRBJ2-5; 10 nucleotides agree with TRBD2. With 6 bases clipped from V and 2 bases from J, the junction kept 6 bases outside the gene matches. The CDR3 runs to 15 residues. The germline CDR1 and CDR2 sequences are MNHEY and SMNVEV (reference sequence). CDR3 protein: CASSPELAGQETQYF. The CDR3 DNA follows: TGTGCCAGCAGCCCTGAACTAGCGGGACAAGAGACCCAGTACTTC.

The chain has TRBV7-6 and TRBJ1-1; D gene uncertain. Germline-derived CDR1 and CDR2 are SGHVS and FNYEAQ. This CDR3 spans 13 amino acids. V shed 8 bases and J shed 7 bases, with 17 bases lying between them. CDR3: CASAPTIDSEAFF. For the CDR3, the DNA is TGTGCCAGCGCGCCTACGATCGATAGTGAAGCTTTCTTT.

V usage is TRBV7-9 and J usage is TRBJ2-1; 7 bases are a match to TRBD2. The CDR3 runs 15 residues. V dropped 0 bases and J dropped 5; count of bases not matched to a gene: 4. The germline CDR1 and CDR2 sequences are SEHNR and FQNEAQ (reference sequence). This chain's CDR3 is CASSLALAVDNEQFF. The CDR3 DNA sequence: TGTGCCAGCAGCTTAGCGCTAGCGGTTGACAATGAGCAGTTCTTC. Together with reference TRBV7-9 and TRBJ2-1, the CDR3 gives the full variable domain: DTGVSQNPRHKITKRGQNVTFRCDPISEHNRLYWYRQTLGQGPEFLTYFQNEAQLEKSRLLSDRFSAERPKGSFSTLEIQRTEQGDSAMYLCASSLALAVDNEQFFGPGTRLTVL.

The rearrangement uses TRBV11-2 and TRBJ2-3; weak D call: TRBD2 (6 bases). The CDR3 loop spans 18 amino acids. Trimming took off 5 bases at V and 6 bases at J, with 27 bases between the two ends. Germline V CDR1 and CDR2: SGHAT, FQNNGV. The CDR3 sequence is CASSRRPPTSMLTDTQYF. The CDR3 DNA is TGTGCCAGCAGCCGACGCCCCCCAACTAGCATGTTAACGGATACGCAGTATTTT.

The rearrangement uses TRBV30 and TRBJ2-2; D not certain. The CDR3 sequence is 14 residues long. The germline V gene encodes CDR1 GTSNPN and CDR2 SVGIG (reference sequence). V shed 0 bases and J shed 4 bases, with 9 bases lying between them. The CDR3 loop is CAWSVLSTTGELFF. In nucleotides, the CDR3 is TGTGCCTGGAGTGTACTAAGTACCACCGGGGAGCTGTTTTTT.

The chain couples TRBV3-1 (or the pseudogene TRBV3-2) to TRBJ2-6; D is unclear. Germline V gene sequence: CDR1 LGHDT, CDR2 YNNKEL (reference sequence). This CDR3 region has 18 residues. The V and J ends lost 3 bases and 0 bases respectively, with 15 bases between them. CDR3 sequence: CASSQTLFQSSGANVLTF. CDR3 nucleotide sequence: TGTGCCAGCAGCCAGACACTTTTTCAGAGCTCTGGGGCCAACGTCCTGACTTTC.

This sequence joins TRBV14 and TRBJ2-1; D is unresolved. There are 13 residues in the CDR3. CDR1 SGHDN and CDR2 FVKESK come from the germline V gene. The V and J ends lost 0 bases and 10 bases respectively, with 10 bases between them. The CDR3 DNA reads TGTGCCAGCAGCCAAGATTCCAGCGACGAGCAGTTCTTC. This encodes CASSQDSSDEQFF. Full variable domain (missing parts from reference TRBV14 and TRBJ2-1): EAGVTQFPSHSVIEKGQTVTLRCDPISGHDNLYWYRRVMGKEIKFLLHFVKESKQDESGMPNNRFLAERTGGTYSTLKVQPAELEDSGVYFCASSQDSSDEQFFGPGTRLTVL.